These 8 T cell receptor beta chains came from one sample sequenced in a study of T cell changes during pregnancy in multiple sclerosis. TCRdb's copy holds only in-frame clones and misses some; the assay was immunoSEQ multiplex PCR. The table lists 33,000 or so clones, about 89% of them singletons. Here the sequenced sample was CD8+ T cells from peripheral blood mononuclear cells, taken in the third trimester of pregnancy. All receptors come from a female donor with multiple sclerosis, enrolled in a pregnancy study.

The chain uses TRBV19 and TRBJ2-5; the D gene is possibly TRBD2 (5 bases). The germline gives CDR1 LNHDA, CDR2 SQIVND (reference sequence). CDR3 length: 18 amino acids. Trimming removed 2 bases from V and 4 bases from J, with 23 bases in between. CDR3 bases: TGTGCCAGTAGTATAATTCTAGTTCTGGCGGGTGGGCGAGAGACCCAGTACTTC. This codes for CASSIILVLAGGRETQYF. Combining the CDR3 with reference TRBV19 and TRBJ2-5 gives the whole variable domain DGGITQSPKYLFRKEGQNVTLSCEQNLNHDAMYWYRQDPGQGLRLIYYSQIVNDFQKGDIAEGYSVSREKKESFPLTVTSAQKNPTAFYLCASSIILVLAGGRETQYFGPGTRLLVL.

V and J are TRBV28 and TRBJ2-7; D is unclear. This CDR3 comprises 16 residues. Looked up from germline, CDR1 is MDHEN and CDR2 is SYDVKM. V gave up 3 bases and J gave up 3 bases, with 18 bases separating them. The CDR3 sequence is CASSFLPVGQSYEQYF. DNA of the CDR3: TGTGCCAGCAGTTTCTTGCCGGTGGGCCAGAGCTACGAGCAGTACTTC.

The chain joins TRBV28 to TRBJ2-2; 8 bases fit TRBD1. CDR3 length equals 12 residues. The germline V gene encodes CDR1 MDHEN and CDR2 SYDVKM. Unmatched junction bases numbered 2, after V lost 8 bases and J lost 6 bases. CDR3 region: CASSTGAGELFF. CDR3 coding DNA: TGTGCCAGCTCGACAGGGGCCGGGGAGCTGTTTTTT.

The chain is built from TRBV29-1 and TRBJ2-2; D unclear. V was pared by 3 bases and J by 8 bases, with 10 bases between. Germline CDR1 reads SQVTM; CDR2 reads ANQGSEA. The CDR3 is 12 amino acids. The CDR3 here is CSVDWRRGELFF. CDR3 coding DNA: TGCAGCGTTGATTGGCGGCGGGGGGAGCTGTTTTTT.

J is TRBJ1-2 and V is TRBV6-1; the match to TRBD1 covers 9 bases. The junction had 8 bases not matched to a gene; V was cut back by 6 bases and J by 6 bases. CDR3 size: 14 residues. CDR1 and CDR2 from the germline V gene are MNHNS and SASEGT. Written as DNA, the CDR3 is TGTGCCAGCAGCAAAAAACAGGGGGCAGATGGCTACACCTTC. Residues: CASSKKQGADGYTF.

This chain uses TRBV2 with TRBJ1-6; 9 bases are shared with TRBD1. CDR3 length: 18 amino acids. After removal of 4 bases from V and 3 bases from J, the junction contained 10 bases not matched to a gene. CDR1 is SNHLY, CDR2 FYNNEI, per germline. CDR3 amino acids: CASSVRDRVGGYNSPLHF. DNA for the CDR3: TGTGCCAGCAGTGTCCGGGACAGGGTCGGTGGCTATAATTCACCCCTCCACTTT.

The chain carries TRBV9 and TRBJ2-1; 10 bases line up with TRBD2. Trimming at V came to 4 bases and at J to 6 bases, leaving 7 bases not matched to a gene. CDR1 SGDLS and CDR2 YYNGEE come from the germline V gene. The CDR3 has 15 amino acids. CDR3 amino acids: CASSPSGRTGNEQFF. For the CDR3, the DNA is TGTGCCAGCAGCCCTAGCGGGAGAACGGGCAATGAGCAGTTCTTC.

V is TRBV19 and J is TRBJ1-6; 11 nucleotides line up with TRBD1. CDR3 length equals 16 residues. Germline V gives CDR1 LNHDA, CDR2 SQIVND (reference sequence). J lost 8 bases, V lost 3 bases, and 6 bases had no gene match. CDR3: CASSIAGQGADSPLHF. CDR3 sequence (DNA): TGTGCCAGTAGTATCGCAGGACAGGGGGCTGATTCACCCCTCCACTTT.